These 29 T cell receptor beta chains originate from one sample sequenced in a study of blood T cell repertoires in COVID-19. The repertoire was sequenced with immunoSEQ multiplex PCR; TCRdb's copy has only in-frame clones and lacks some. The sample yields under 250,000 clones, around 81% seen once. Sequencing used peripheral blood. These receptors came from a woman aged 55 to 70 with acute or convalescent COVID-19.

This clone appeared a few times. The V gene is TRBV20-1, the J gene TRBJ1-3; the D is unclear. The CDR3 runs 13 residues. Trimming pared 3 bases from V and 3 bases from J, leaving 9 bases between. CDR1 DFQATT and CDR2 SNEGSKA come from the germline V gene (reference sequence). In nucleotides, the CDR3 is TGCAGTGCTAGTTCGGGTAGTGGAAACACCATATATTTT. The encoded protein is CSASSGSGNTIYF.

Worth noting for this clone: Other DNA sequences in the same sample also yield this CDR3. The chain carries TRBV3-1 (or the pseudogene TRBV3-2) and TRBJ1-1; TRBD1 aligns across 9 bases. Losses at the gene ends were 1 base for V and 10 bases for J; bases not matched to a gene: 10. CDR3 length equals 15 residues. Germline lookup yields CDR1 LGHDT and CDR2 YNNKEL (reference sequence). The CDR3 nucleotides are TGTGCCAGCAGCCAAGGAGTTACAGGGGGCGAGCGAGCTTTCTTT. This encodes CASSQGVTGGERAFF.

This chain connects TRBV19 to TRBJ2-5, with 9 bases matching TRBD1. This CDR3 comprises 14 residues. CDR1 and CDR2 (germline): LNHDA, SQIVND (reference sequence). V trimming: 3 bases; J trimming: 9 bases; junction bases outside the gene matches: 8. CDR3 sequence: CASSIGQGSNSQYF. DNA for the CDR3: TGTGCCAGTAGTATTGGACAGGGGAGTAACTCCCAGTACTTC.

The CDR3: CASRRSSTEAFF. CDR3 in DNA: TGTGCCAGCAGGCGATCCTCCACTGAAGCTTTCTTT. V gene TRBV27 combines with J gene TRBJ1-1; D unresolved. Germline V CDR1 and CDR2: MNHEY, SMNVEV (reference sequence). Trimming cost V 6 bases and J 4 bases, with 9 bases left between them. The CDR3 runs 12 residues.

V gene TRBV19 combines with J gene TRBJ2-2, with 12 positions matching TRBD1. Germline loops: CDR1 LNHDA, CDR2 SQIVND (reference sequence). The CDR3 consists of 14 residues. Trimming removed 11 bases from V and 6 bases from J; junction bases left unmatched: 7. CDR3 DNA sequence: TGTGCCTCTCGGGACAGGGGGCTTTCCGGGGAGCTGTTTTTT. Its translation: CASRDRGLSGELFF.

This clone was detected only once. The chain joins TRBV19 to TRBJ1-2, with 7 positions matching TRBD1. After removal of 7 bases from V and 0 bases from J, the junction contained 5 bases not matched to a gene. The germline CDR1 and CDR2 sequences are LNHDA and SQIVND (reference sequence). The CDR3 covers 14 residues. The CDR3 nucleotides read TGTGCCAGTATCAGACAGGGACCTAACTATGGCTACACCTTC. The encoded protein is CASIRQGPNYGYTF.

The chain couples TRBV19 to TRBJ2-1, with a weak D call TRBD2 (6 bases). CDR1 LNHDA and CDR2 SQIVND come from the germline V gene (reference sequence). The CDR3 length is 14 residues. V lost 8 bases, J lost 4 bases, and 15 bases lay in between. The CDR3 DNA is TGTGCCAGTTCCGGACCAAGCGGGTACAATGAGCAGTTCTTC. Translated: CASSGPSGYNEQFF.

This clone came up a few times. This sequence joins TRBV2 and TRBJ1-3; D is ambiguous. From germline, CDR1 is SNHLY and CDR2 FYNNEI. The CDR3 extends over 14 amino acids. With 1 base removed from V and 8 bases from J, the gap between germline ends came to 12 bases. CDR3 bases: TGTGCCAGCAGTGAAGGACCACACCGGGACACCATATATTTT. It codes for CASSEGPHRDTIYF.

V and J are TRBV11-2 and TRBJ2-7; no reliable D call. V shed 3 bases and J shed 7 bases, with 7 bases lying between them. CDR3 length: 11 residues. CDR1 is SGHAT and CDR2 is FQNNGV in the germline V gene. The CDR3 reads CASSFLREQYF. CDR3 nucleotide sequence: TGTGCCAGCAGCTTTTTACGGGAGCAGTACTTC. Looking up the rest from reference TRBV11-2 and TRBJ2-7 gives the full variable domain: EAGVAQSPRYKIIEKRQSVAFWCNPISGHATLYWYQQILGQGPKLLIQFQNNGVVDDSQLPKDRFSAERLKGVDSTLKIQPAKLEDSAVYLCASSFLREQYFGPGTRLTVT.

This clone appeared a single time. V is TRBV19 and J is TRBJ1-1; TRBD1 aligns across 11 bases. CDR1 LNHDA and CDR2 SQIVND come from the germline V gene (reference sequence). J lost 5 bases, V lost 5 bases, and 7 bases had no gene match. The CDR3 has 15 amino acids. The DNA of the CDR3 is TGTGCCAGTAGTCCTTGGACAGGGGGCAAGACTGAAGCTTTCTTT. It encodes CASSPWTGGKTEAFF.

The count of this clone is one. The chain employs TRBV15 and TRBJ1-5; D is undetermined. CDR1 LNHNV and CDR2 YYDKDF come from the germline V gene (reference sequence). This CDR3 has 15 residues. V was shortened by 0 bases and J by 6 bases, with 12 bases between the two germline ends. This CDR3 is CATSRDQRAGQPQHF. Here the CDR3 DNA reads TGTGCCACCAGCAGAGATCAGAGGGCAGGTCAGCCCCAGCATTTT. Full variable domain (rest looked up from reference TRBV15 and TRBJ1-5): DAMVIQNPRYQVTQFGKPVTLSCSQTLNHNVMYWYQQKSSQAPKLLFHYYDKDFNNEADTPDNFQSRRPNTSFCFLDIRSPGLGDTAMYLCATSRDQRAGQPQHFGDGTRLSIL.

This chain connects TRBV6-2 or TRBV6-3 to TRBJ2-5; perhaps TRBD2 as D (6 bases). V was pared by 2 bases and J by 2 bases, with 15 bases between. The length of the CDR3 is 16 residues. CDR1 is MNHEY and CDR2 is SVGEGT in the germline V gene. The CDR3 reads CASSYRPAGSQETQYF. The DNA of the CDR3 is TGTGCCAGCAGTTACCGACCAGCGGGTTCACAAGAGACCCAGTACTTC.

The chain is built from TRBV2 and TRBJ1-2; TRBD1 agrees at 8 bases. This CDR3 is built from 14 residues. Germline V CDR1 and CDR2: SNHLY, FYNNEI. Unmatched junction bases numbered 8, after V lost 8 bases and J lost 3 bases. The DNA of the CDR3 is TGTGCCAGCCTCCCGACAGGGGAGTACTATGGCTACACCTTC. This codes for CASLPTGEYYGYTF.

The chain employs TRBV2 and TRBJ2-1; TRBD2 agrees at 10 bases. From germline, CDR1 is SNHLY and CDR2 FYNNEI. The CDR3 totals 18 residues. After removal of 1 base from V and 4 bases from J, the junction contained 10 bases not matched to a gene. The CDR3 nucleotides are TGTGCCAGCAGTGAAGGGGTAATAGCGGGGGGCGGTTACAATGAGCAGTTCTTC. Its translation is CASSEGVIAGGGYNEQFF.

The rearrangement uses TRBV19 and TRBJ2-2; tentatively, D is TRBD1 (6 bases). Germline V gene data show CDR1 as LNHDA and CDR2 as SQIVND (reference sequence). The CDR3 sequence is 15 residues long. V was pared by 5 bases and J by 0 bases, with 10 bases between. CDR3 DNA: TGTGCCAGTAGTCAGACAGGTTCGAACACCGGGGAGCTGTTTTTT. It specifies CASSQTGSNTGELFF.

The V and J genes are TRBV6-6 and TRBJ2-1; D may be TRBD2 (5 bases). The germline V gene encodes CDR1 MNHNY and CDR2 SVGAGI (reference sequence). The CDR3 runs 11 residues. V dropped 8 bases and J dropped 7 bases, with 9 bases sitting between them. This chain's CDR3 is CASAGKNEQFF. CDR3 nucleotide sequence: TGTGCCAGCGCGGGTAAGAATGAGCAGTTCTTC.

The chain combines TRBV27 with TRBJ2-5, with 9 bases that match TRBD2. The germline V gene has CDR1 MNHEY and CDR2 SMNVEV (reference sequence). Trimming at V came to 5 bases and at J to 9 bases, leaving 7 bases not matched to a gene. This CDR3 has 13 residues. DNA for the CDR3: TGTGCCAGCAGTAACATAGCGGGGGCGCCCCAGTACTTC. Translating gives CASSNIAGAPQYF.

The chain joins TRBV2 to TRBJ1-2; D ambiguous. The CDR3 totals 17 residues. Germline V CDR1 and CDR2: SNHLY, FYNNEI. V lost 2 bases and J 1 base, leaving 17 bases between the germline ends. In DNA, the CDR3 is TGTGCCAGCAGTGAATTTCCGGCGGAAAGGAATAACTATGGCTACACCTTC. Translating it yields CASSEFPAERNNYGYTF.

Regarding this clone: The identical CDR3 is also encoded by other nucleotide sequences in the sample. This chain's CDR3 is CASSLGRAGVGSPLHF. The CDR3 nucleotides are TGTGCCAGCAGCTTAGGCCGGGCAGGGGTCGGTTCACCCCTCCACTTT. This sequence joins TRBV13 and TRBJ1-6; a weak D match, TRBD1 (6 bases). This CDR3 comprises 16 residues. Germline loops: CDR1 PRHDT, CDR2 FYEKMQ (reference sequence). Between the trimmed V and J ends, which lost 0 bases and 9 bases, there was a span of 15 bases.

This chain connects TRBV30 to TRBJ1-1, with TRBD1 matching over 7 bases. Per germline, CDR1 GTSNPN and CDR2 SVGIG (reference sequence). V lost 3 bases and J lost 2; bases outside the gene matches: 6. The length of the CDR3 is 14 residues. Here the CDR3 DNA reads TGTGCCTGGAGCCGAGGACAGGCCAACACTGAAGCTTTCTTT. Translation: CAWSRGQANTEAFF.

This clone was detected only a few times. The chain is built from TRBV6-6 and TRBJ2-2, with TRBD1 matching over 8 bases. The CDR3 has 14 residues. Per the germline V gene, CDR1 is MNHNY and CDR2 is SVGAGI (reference sequence). J lost 6 bases, V lost 6 bases, and 6 bases had no gene match. This CDR3 reads CASSGQGRSGELFF. The CDR3 DNA reads TGTGCCAGCAGCGGACAGGGACGGTCCGGGGAGCTGTTTTTT.

The chain carries TRBV11-2 and TRBJ2-7; 8 bases match TRBD2. Unmatched junction bases numbered 11, after V lost 3 bases and J lost 7 bases. CDR3 length: 15 amino acids. Per the germline V gene, CDR1 is SGHAT and CDR2 is FQNNGV. This CDR3 reads CASSFGSGIPFEQYF. For the CDR3, the DNA is TGTGCCAGCAGCTTCGGTAGCGGGATCCCCTTTGAGCAGTACTTC.

The J gene is TRBJ1-1, the V gene TRBV19; the match to TRBD1 covers 8 bases. Germline CDR1 reads LNHDA; CDR2 reads SQIVND (reference sequence). J was trimmed by 4 bases and V by 4 bases; bases with no gene match: 8. This CDR3 contains 15 residues. The CDR3 DNA reads TGTGCCAGTAGTACAGACAGGGGAGCGACCACTGAAGCTTTCTTT. Translated: CASSTDRGATTEAFF.

This clone was seen more than once but under ten times. The rearrangement joins TRBV5-4 to TRBJ1-6; 9 bases agree with TRBD1. The CDR3 totals 15 residues. The V and J ends lost 3 bases and 7 bases, in that order; junction bases with no gene match: 5. CDR1 and CDR2 (germline): SGHNT, YYREEE (reference sequence). The CDR3 here is CASSYLTGGNSPLHF. The CDR3, as DNA: TGTGCCAGCAGCTACCTGACAGGGGGAAATTCACCCCTCCACTTT. The full variable domain, rest sourced from reference TRBV5-4 and TRBJ1-6, is ETGVTQSPTHLIKTRGQQVTLRCSSQSGHNTVSWYQQALGQGPQFIFQYYREEENGRGNFPPRFSGLQFPNYSSELNVNALELDDSALYLCASSYLTGGNSPLHFGNGTRLTVT.

The rearrangement links TRBV10-3 to TRBJ1-1; tentative D call: TRBD1 (5 bases). Germline-derived CDR1 and CDR2 are ENHRY and SYGVKD. V lost 6 bases and J 10 bases, leaving 12 bases between the germline ends. The length of the CDR3 is 11 residues. Written as DNA, the CDR3 is TGTGCCATCAGGGAAGGGGCCGGAGCTTTCTTT. This codes for CAIREGAGAFF.

The V and J genes are TRBV3-1 (or the pseudogene TRBV3-2) and TRBJ1-5; TRBD1 is a possible D gene (5 bases). Trimming stripped 0 bases from V and 0 bases from J, with 18 bases between. The CDR3 is made up of 19 amino acids. Per germline, CDR1 LGHDT and CDR2 YNNKEL (reference sequence). The CDR3 region is CASSQDRASPNYSNQPQHF. DNA for the CDR3: TGTGCCAGCAGCCAAGACAGGGCCTCCCCCAATTATAGCAATCAGCCCCAGCATTTT.

The chain carries TRBV6-6 and TRBJ1-5; the match to TRBD1 covers 9 bases. CDR1 MNHNY and CDR2 SVGAGI come from the germline V gene (reference sequence). Trimming removed 6 bases from V and 10 bases from J; junction bases left unmatched: 7. The CDR3 loop spans 13 amino acids. The CDR3 reads CASRSGQGNPQHF. CDR3 sequence (DNA): TGTGCCAGCAGGTCGGGACAGGGCAATCCCCAGCATTTT.

The V call is TRBV6-1, the J call TRBJ2-2; D perhaps matches TRBD1 (6 bases). Germline lookup yields CDR1 MNHNS and CDR2 SASEGT. The germline V and J ends were trimmed by 2 bases and 0 bases, with 28 bases remaining between them. The CDR3 contains 22 residues. CDR3 sequence: CASSERLSWGPNLRANTGELFF. CDR3 coding DNA: TGTGCCAGCAGTGAACGGTTATCGTGGGGGCCGAACCTTCGGGCGAACACCGGGGAGCTGTTTTTT.

This clone was recorded once. The chain combines TRBV4-2 with TRBJ1-3, with D unclear. The CDR3 loop spans 14 amino acids. Germline CDR1 reads LGHNA; CDR2 reads YNFKEQ. V shed 2 bases and J shed 3 bases, with 8 bases lying between them. The CDR3 sequence is CASSQPRDGNTIYF. CDR3 DNA sequence: TGTGCCAGCAGCCAACCCCGCGATGGAAACACCATATATTTT.